A single T cell receptor beta chain is shown here with its context. The target antigen is unknown. The multiple sclerosis controls were treatment-naive patients, and their relapsing-remitting disease was stable or active. The data stem from a study of CD8 T cells in Susac syndrome. Study results and caveats: That the number of individuals in its TCR sequencing and HLA analysis was relatively small was acknowledged by the study.

The CDR3 spans 16 residues. V was cut by 8 bases and J by 5 bases, with 25 bases left in between. In germline, CDR1 is SEHNR, CDR2 FQNEAQ (reference sequence). Random hexamers served to reverse transcribe about 0.45 to 1 ug RNA. It was immunoSEQ multiplex PCR that amplified TCR beta CDR3 across 54 Vbeta and 13 Jbeta. TCRdb reprocessed the immunoSEQ multiplex PCR reads with MiXCR, giving one entry per CDR3 protein. The sample has 330,000 or so distinct CDR3 sequences; approximately 85% are singletons. The sequence was obtained from a human donor with multiple sclerosis. The chain combines TRBV7-9 with TRBJ2-7, with D possibly matching TRBD2 (6 bases). The sequencing input was CD8+ T cells from PBMCs. Here the CDR3 reads CASLLEGGPEPHEQYF. CDR3 nucleotides: TGTGCCAGCTTATTAGAAGGAGGGCCTGAACCCCACGAGCAGTACTTC. Based on the CDR3 plus reference TRBV7-9 and TRBJ2-7, the full variable domain is DTGVSQNPRHKITKRGQNVTFRCDPISEHNRLYWYRQTLGQGPEFLTYFQNEAQLEKSRLLSDRFSAERPKGSFSTLEIQRTEQGDSAMYLCASLLEGGPEPHEQYFGPGTRLTVT.